This T cell receptor (beta chain) is drawn from a study of cytomegalovirus exposure and HLA in healthy donors. V was cut by 8 bases and J by 4 bases, with 9 bases left in between. The CDR3 has 13 amino acids. CDR1 is MNHEY and CDR2 is SVGAGI in the germline V gene. Among the roughly 120 subjects of the validation cohort, separate from the approximately 700-subject first cohort, were the donors. Some clones are missing from TCRdb's copy, which holds only in-frame ones; the method was immunoSEQ multiplex PCR. The repertoire includes roughly 130,000 clones, about nine tenths of them detected once, and about 6.6% sits in the top ten.

The genes are TRBV6-5 and TRBJ1-6; D is ambiguous. What was sequenced was PBMCs. This receptor was taken from a woman aged 25 to 39 in good health and CMV-seropositive. As DNA, the CDR3 is TGTGCCAGCTCGCGGCCGTATAATTCACCCCTCCACTTT. This sequence encodes CASSRPYNSPLHF.